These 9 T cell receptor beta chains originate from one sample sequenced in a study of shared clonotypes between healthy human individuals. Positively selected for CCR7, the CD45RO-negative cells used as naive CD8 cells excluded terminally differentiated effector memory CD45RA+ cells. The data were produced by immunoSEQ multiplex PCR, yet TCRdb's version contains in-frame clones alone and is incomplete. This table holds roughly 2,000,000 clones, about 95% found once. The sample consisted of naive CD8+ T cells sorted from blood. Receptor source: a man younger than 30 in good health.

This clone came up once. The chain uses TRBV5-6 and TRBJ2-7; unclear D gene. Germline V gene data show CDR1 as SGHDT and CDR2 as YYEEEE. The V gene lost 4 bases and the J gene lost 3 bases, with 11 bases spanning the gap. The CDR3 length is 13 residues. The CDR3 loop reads CASSPGPFYEQYF. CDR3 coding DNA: TGTGCCAGCAGCCCCGGGCCATTCTACGAGCAGTACTTC. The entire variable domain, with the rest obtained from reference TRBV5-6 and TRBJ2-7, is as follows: DAGVTQSPTHLIKTRGQQVTLRCSPKSGHDTVSWYQQALGQGPQFIFQYYEEEERQRGNFPDRFSGHQFPNYSSELNVNALLLGDSALYLCASSPGPFYEQYFGPGTRLTVT.

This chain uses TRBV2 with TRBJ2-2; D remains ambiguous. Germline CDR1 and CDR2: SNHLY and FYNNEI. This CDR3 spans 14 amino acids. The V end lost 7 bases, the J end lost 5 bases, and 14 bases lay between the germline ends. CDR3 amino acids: CASIGQEWTGELFF. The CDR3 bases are TGTGCCAGCATTGGGCAGGAATGGACCGGGGAGCTGTTTTTT.

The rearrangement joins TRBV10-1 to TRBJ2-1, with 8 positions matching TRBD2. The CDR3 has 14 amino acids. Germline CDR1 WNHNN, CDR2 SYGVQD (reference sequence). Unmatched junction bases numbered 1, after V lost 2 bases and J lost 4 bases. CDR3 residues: CASSETGGYNEQFF. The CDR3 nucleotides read TGCGCCAGCAGTGAGACGGGAGGGTACAATGAGCAGTTCTTC.

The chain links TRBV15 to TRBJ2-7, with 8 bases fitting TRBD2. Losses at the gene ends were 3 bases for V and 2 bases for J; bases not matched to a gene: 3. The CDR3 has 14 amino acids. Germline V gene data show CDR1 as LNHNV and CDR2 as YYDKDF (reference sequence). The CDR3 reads CATSSPGLAYEQYF. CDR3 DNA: TGTGCCACCAGCAGTCCGGGACTAGCCTACGAGCAGTACTTC.

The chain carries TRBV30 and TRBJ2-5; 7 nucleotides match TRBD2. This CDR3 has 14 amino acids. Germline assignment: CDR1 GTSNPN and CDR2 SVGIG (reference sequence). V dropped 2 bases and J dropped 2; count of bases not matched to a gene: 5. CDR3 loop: CAWSRGSGQETQYF. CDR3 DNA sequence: TGTGCCTGGAGTCGCGGGAGTGGGCAAGAGACCCAGTACTTC.

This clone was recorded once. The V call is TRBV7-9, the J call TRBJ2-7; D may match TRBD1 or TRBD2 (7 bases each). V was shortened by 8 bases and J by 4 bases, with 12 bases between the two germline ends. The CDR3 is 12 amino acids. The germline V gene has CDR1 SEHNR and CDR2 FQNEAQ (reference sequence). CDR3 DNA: TGTGCCAGCCAGGGGGGGTTGTACGAGCAGTACTTC. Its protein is CASQGGLYEQYF.

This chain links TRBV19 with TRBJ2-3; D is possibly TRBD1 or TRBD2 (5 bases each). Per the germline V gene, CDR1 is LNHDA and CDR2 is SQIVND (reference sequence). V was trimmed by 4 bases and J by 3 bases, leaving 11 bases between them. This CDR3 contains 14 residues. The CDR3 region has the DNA TGTGCCAGTAGTACCGTGGGGGAGACAGATACGCAGTATTTT. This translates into CASSTVGETDTQYF.

The CDR3 region is CASSLAPVSSSYNEQFF. CDR3 bases: TGTGCCAGCAGCTTGGCCCCAGTCTCCAGCTCCTACAATGAGCAGTTCTTC. V and J are TRBV5-4 and TRBJ2-1; D gene uncertain. V was cut by 0 bases and J by 0 bases, with 13 bases left in between. The CDR3 has 17 residues. Germline V gene lookup returns CDR1 SGHNT and CDR2 YYREEE (reference sequence).

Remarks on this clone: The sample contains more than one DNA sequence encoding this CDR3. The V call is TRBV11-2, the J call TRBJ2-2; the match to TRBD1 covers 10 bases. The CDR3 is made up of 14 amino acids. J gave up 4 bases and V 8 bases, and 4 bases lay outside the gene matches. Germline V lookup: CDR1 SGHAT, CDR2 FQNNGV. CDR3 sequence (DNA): TGTGCCAGCCCGACAGGGGGCGGCACCGGGGAGCTGTTTTTT. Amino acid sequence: CASPTGGGTGELFF.